A selection of T cell receptor beta chains follows, all from one sample in a study of cytomegalovirus exposure and HLA in healthy donors. The assay was immunoSEQ multiplex PCR, and TCRdb's table has in-frame clones only and misses some. This sample contains fewer than 250,000 clones. The sample was PBMCs. Receptor source: a woman aged 30 to 39 in good health and CMV-seropositive. CDR3s include the opening cysteine and the closing phenylalanine or tryptophan. The order of the fields is D gene, V gene, J gene, CDR3 DNA, CDR3 protein. The D gene is left open where the match is weak.

D gene: .
V gene: TRBV19
J gene: TRBJ1-1
CDR3 DNA: TGTGCCAGCCGTACAGGGAACTTTAACGAAGCTTTCTTT
CDR3 protein: CASRTGNFNEAFF

D gene: TRBD1
V gene: TRBV10-3
J gene: TRBJ2-7
CDR3 DNA: TGTGCCATCAGTGAGGGCCCAGGGGGTAGCGAGCAGTACTTC
CDR3 protein: CAISEGPGGSEQYF

D gene: TRBD1
V gene: TRBV2
J gene: TRBJ1-1
CDR3 DNA: TGTGCCAGCAGTGAAACCGGGACAGGGGGCGCAGGGACTGAAGCTTTCTTT
CDR3 protein: CASSETGTGGAGTEAFF

D gene: TRBD2
V gene: TRBV2
J gene: TRBJ2-2
CDR3 DNA: TGTGCCAGCAGGACTAGCGGGAGGGCCTACACCGGGGAGCTGTTTTTT
CDR3 protein: CASRTSGRAYTGELFF

D gene: TRBD1
V gene: TRBV6-6
J gene: TRBJ2-3
CDR3 DNA: TGTGCCAGCAGTTACCAGAGGGGGCTATCAGATACGCAGTATTTT
CDR3 protein: CASSYQRGLSDTQYF

D gene: TRBD1
V gene: TRBV28
J gene: TRBJ2-7
CDR3 DNA: TGTGCCAGCAGTAGAGGGGGCAACAAAGACGAGCAGTACTTC
CDR3 protein: CASSRGGNKDEQYF

D gene: TRBD2
V gene: TRBV4-3
J gene: TRBJ2-7
CDR3 DNA: TGCGCCAGCAGCGTTGGGCCCATTACTAGCGGGGGGGGAAGGGCCTACGAGCAGTACTTC
CDR3 protein: CASSVGPITSGGGRAYEQYF

D gene: TRBD1
V gene: TRBV5-1
J gene: TRBJ1-5
CDR3 DNA: TGCGCCAGCAGCCCCGGGACAGAGAATCAGCCCCAGCATTTT
CDR3 protein: CASSPGTENQPQHF

D gene: TRBD2
V gene: TRBV4-3
J gene: TRBJ2-1
CDR3 DNA: TGCGCCAGCAGCCATCGTACAGCGGGAGGTCCATACTCCTACAATGAGCAGTTCTTC
CDR3 protein: CASSHRTAGGPYSYNEQFF

D gene: .
V gene: TRBV27
J gene: TRBJ2-2
CDR3 DNA: TGTGCCACCACAGGGTACACCGGGGAGCTGTTTTTT
CDR3 protein: CATTGYTGELFF

D gene: .
V gene: TRBV27
J gene: TRBJ2-1
CDR3 DNA: TGTGCCAGCAGTTTGTCCCTAGGCGGCTACAATGAGCAGTTCTTC
CDR3 protein: CASSLSLGGYNEQFF

D gene: .
V gene: TRBV18
J gene: TRBJ1-2
CDR3 DNA: TGTGCCAGCTCACCATCACAGGGCCGGCAGAATGGCTACACCTTC
CDR3 protein: CASSPSQGRQNGYTF

D gene: TRBD2
V gene: TRBV29-1
J gene: TRBJ2-3
CDR3 DNA: TGCAGCGTCGGCCGAAACGCCGGGGGGGAAACAGATACGCAGTATTTT
CDR3 protein: CSVGRNAGGETDTQYF

D gene: TRBD1
V gene: TRBV27
J gene: TRBJ1-4
CDR3 DNA: TGTGCCAGCAGCCTGCTGGGGACAGGGGAAAGCGAAAAACTGTTTTTT
CDR3 protein: CASSLLGTGESEKLFF

D gene: .
V gene: TRBV5-1
J gene: TRBJ1-3
CDR3 DNA: TGCGCCAGCAGCCCAGATAAGGGAAACACCATATATTTT
CDR3 protein: CASSPDKGNTIYF

D gene: .
V gene: TRBV18
J gene: TRBJ1-3
CDR3 DNA: TGTGCCAGCTCACCCCTAGACCTGGGAAACACCATATATTTT
CDR3 protein: CASSPLDLGNTIYF

D gene: .
V gene: TRBV7-2
J gene: TRBJ1-4
CDR3 DNA: TGTGCCAGCAGCTTATATGCAACTAATGAAAAACTGTTTTTT
CDR3 protein: CASSLYATNEKLFF

D gene: .
V gene: TRBV18
J gene: TRBJ2-2
CDR3 DNA: TGTGCCAGCTCACCAGCGCAGGGTATCACCGGGGAGCTGTTTTTT
CDR3 protein: CASSPAQGITGELFF

D gene: TRBD2
V gene: TRBV10-2
J gene: TRBJ2-7
CDR3 DNA: TGCGCCAGCAGTAGGGGAGGGCCCTACGAGCAGTACTTC
CDR3 protein: CASSRGGPYEQYF

D gene: TRBD1
V gene: TRBV10-3
J gene: TRBJ1-1
CDR3 DNA: TGTGCCATCAGTGAGAAAAGTACCGGGACAGGGCCGTTGGGCACTGAAGCTTTCTTT
CDR3 protein: CAISEKSTGTGPLGTEAFF

D gene: .
V gene: TRBV5-1
J gene: TRBJ1-1
CDR3 DNA: TGCGCCACCAACCCCGGGGGGAACACTGAAGCTTTCTTT
CDR3 protein: CATNPGGNTEAFF

D gene: .
V gene: TRBV27
J gene: TRBJ1-1
CDR3 DNA: TGTGCCAGCAAATCCTACAACAGCTTGAACACTGAAGCTTTCTTT
CDR3 protein: CASKSYNSLNTEAFF

D gene: .
V gene: TRBV7-9
J gene: TRBJ1-3
CDR3 DNA: TGTGCCAGCAGCTTAGGGGCTCCCCACTCTGGAAACACCATATATTTT
CDR3 protein: CASSLGAPHSGNTIYF

D gene: .
V gene: TRBV18
J gene: TRBJ1-1
CDR3 DNA: TGTGCCAGCTCACCGTCTGTCCGGGGCACTGAAGCTTTCTTT
CDR3 protein: CASSPSVRGTEAFF

D gene: .
V gene: TRBV19
J gene: TRBJ2-2
CDR3 DNA: TGTGCCAGTAGTACCCGCCCGGACAAGAACACCGGGGAGCTGTTTTTT
CDR3 protein: CASSTRPDKNTGELFF

D gene: .
V gene: TRBV5-1
J gene: TRBJ2-5
CDR3 DNA: TGCGCCAGCAGCTTGACTGAGCTCACAGAGACCCAGTACTTC
CDR3 protein: CASSLTELTETQYF

D gene: TRBD2
V gene: TRBV6-1
J gene: TRBJ2-3
CDR3 DNA: TGTGCCAGCAGTGAAAGCGGGGGGTTCTATACGCAGTATTTT
CDR3 protein: CASSESGGFYTQYF

D gene: .
V gene: TRBV28
J gene: TRBJ2-7
CDR3 DNA: TGTGCCAGCAGTTCGGACATCTCCTACGAGCAGTACTTC
CDR3 protein: CASSSDISYEQYF

D gene: TRBD2
V gene: TRBV28
J gene: TRBJ2-1
CDR3 DNA: TGTGCCAGCAGTACCCGGGCGGGGGCCTACAATGAGCAGTTCTTC
CDR3 protein: CASSTRAGAYNEQFF

D gene: TRBD1
V gene: TRBV7-9
J gene: TRBJ2-3
CDR3 DNA: TGTGCCAGCAGCCAGGGACAGGGGGCGCCGGATACGCAGTATTTT
CDR3 protein: CASSQGQGAPDTQYF

D gene: TRBD2
V gene: TRBV19
J gene: TRBJ2-1
CDR3 DNA: TGTGCCAGTAGTGAGCGGGGGACCTCCTACAATGAGCAGTTCTTC
CDR3 protein: CASSERGTSYNEQFF

D gene: .
V gene: TRBV18
J gene: TRBJ2-5
CDR3 DNA: TGTGCCAGCTCACCTAGCCCTGCGACAGAAGAGACCCAGTACTTC
CDR3 protein: CASSPSPATEETQYF

D gene: .
V gene: TRBV5-1
J gene: TRBJ1-1
CDR3 DNA: TGCGCCAGCAGCTCGGACATCACCTGGGAGAACACTGAAGCTTTCTTT
CDR3 protein: CASSSDITWENTEAFF

D gene: .
V gene: TRBV5-1
J gene: TRBJ2-3
CDR3 DNA: TGCGCCGGCAGCTTGAGGGGAAGAACAGATACGCAGTATTTT
CDR3 protein: CAGSLRGRTDTQYF

D gene: .
V gene: TRBV6-5
J gene: TRBJ1-5
CDR3 DNA: TGTGCCAGCTGGCAACAGGGCGTGGGGCCCCAGCATTTT
CDR3 protein: CASWQQGVGPQHF

D gene: .
V gene: TRBV5-1
J gene: TRBJ1-2
CDR3 DNA: TGCGCCAGCAGCTTTGATGGGGAGGATGGCTACACCTTC
CDR3 protein: CASSFDGEDGYTF

D gene: .
V gene: TRBV28
J gene: TRBJ2-7
CDR3 DNA: TGTGCCAGCAATACATACGGGAGCTCCTACGAGCAGTACTTC
CDR3 protein: CASNTYGSSYEQYF

D gene: .
V gene: TRBV29-1
J gene: TRBJ2-3
CDR3 DNA: TGCAGCGTGGGACTTCCAATGGCAGATACGCAGTATTTT
CDR3 protein: CSVGLPMADTQYF

D gene: .
V gene: TRBV19
J gene: TRBJ1-4
CDR3 DNA: TGTGCCAGTAGTATAGACAGGAATGAAAAACTGTTTTTT
CDR3 protein: CASSIDRNEKLFF

D gene: .
V gene: TRBV11-2
J gene: TRBJ2-7
CDR3 DNA: TGTGCCAGCAGCTTATTCACGGGAACCTACGAGCAGTACTTC
CDR3 protein: CASSLFTGTYEQYF

D gene: TRBD1
V gene: TRBV9
J gene: TRBJ1-1
CDR3 DNA: TGTGCCAGCAGCCCTCTCCGCAGGGGGCTGGACACTGAAGCTTTCTTT
CDR3 protein: CASSPLRRGLDTEAFF

D gene: .
V gene: TRBV5-1
J gene: TRBJ1-6
CDR3 DNA: TGCGCCAGCAGCGAAACCCCGCTAAATTCACCCCTCCACTTT
CDR3 protein: CASSETPLNSPLHF